This T cell receptor (beta chain) was identified in a study of graft-versus-host responses after intestinal transplantation. About the study: Uniformly, recipients were administered anti-thymocyte globulin induction with subsequent tacrolimus and steroids for roughly three years. The study's findings and limits: Early HvG declines after transplant were associated with peak circulating GvH clone levels. There were GvH clones found in recipient marrow, and some of them appeared first in ileum or blood. Elevated graft-versus-host to host-versus-graft clonal ratios in allografts were recorded for patients with graft-donor T cell macrochimerism.

Sequencing used immunoSEQ multiplex PCR; TCRdb keeps in-frame clones, though not all of them. Among under 150,000 clones listed, approximately 95% were seen once. The V end lost 2 bases, the J end lost 7 bases, and 11 bases lay between the germline ends. This CDR3 contains 13 residues. The germline gives CDR1 SEHNR, CDR2 FQNEAQ (reference sequence). This clone was counted a single time. Its target is not known. The clonotype was recovered from a human donor who received an intestinal transplant. The V and J genes are TRBV7-9 and TRBJ1-1; D unresolved. The sample was unstimulated CD8+ T cells sorted from spleen or lymph node cells, taken before intestinal transplant. The DNA for the CDR3 is TGTGCCAGCAGCTTAATCTTGGGGTATGAAGCTTTCTTT. Amino acid sequence: CASSLILGYEAFF. Drawing the rest from reference TRBV7-9 and TRBJ1-1, the complete variable domain is DTGVSQNPRHKITKRGQNVTFRCDPISEHNRLYWYRQTLGQGPEFLTYFQNEAQLEKSRLLSDRFSAERPKGSFSTLEIQRTEQGDSAMYLCASSLILGYEAFFGQGTRLTVV.